This entry lists 7 T cell receptor beta chains sequenced from one sample in a study of T-cell reconstitution after alpha-beta-depleted transplantation in children. For TCRbeta, the library was prepared with unique molecular identifiers. MiXCR, applied by TCRdb to the PCR reads, yields one record per CDR3 protein. The table records fewer than 1 million distinct CDR3 sequences, 15% to 20% of them present only once. This specimen was PBMCs, mostly from graft donor cells, taken 360 days after TCRalphabeta/CD19-depleted stem cell transplant. The origin of the receptors is a male patient younger than 18 who had a stem cell transplant for acute lymphoblastic leukemia, so the T cells may come from the graft donor.

This clonotype was observed a few times. The chain has TRBV29-1 and TRBJ1-2; D remains unclear. The V end lost 5 bases, the J end lost 6 bases, and 7 bases lay between the germline ends. In germline, CDR1 is SQVTM, CDR2 ANQGSEA. This CDR3 is 10 amino acids long. CDR3 nucleotides: TGCAGCGTTAGTAGGGATGGCTACACCTTC. It encodes CSVSRDGYTF. The full variable domain, its missing parts supplied by reference TRBV29-1 and TRBJ1-2, is SAVISQKPSRDICQRGTSLTIQCQVDSQVTMMFWYRQQPGQSLTLIATANQGSEATYESGFVIDKFPISRPNLTFSTLTVSNMSPEDSSIYLCSVSRDGYTFGSGTRLTVV.

This clonotype was recorded at least ten times. The chain has TRBV5-1 and TRBJ2-7; D call uncertain. Trimming pared 4 bases from V and 2 bases from J, leaving 16 bases between. Looked up from germline, CDR1 is SGHRS and CDR2 is YFSETQ. The CDR3 sequence is 15 residues long. CDR3 residues: CASSDKESLTYEQYF. The CDR3, as DNA: TGCGCCAGCAGCGACAAAGAGTCTCTAACCTACGAGCAGTACTTC.

The chain joins TRBV6-2 or TRBV6-3 to TRBJ1-2, with TRBD1 as a possible D gene (6 bases). Deletions cut 7 bases from V and 9 bases from J, with 24 bases between. From germline, CDR1 is MNHEY and CDR2 SVGEGT. This CDR3 has 15 residues. In nucleotides, the CDR3 is TGTGCCAGCAAACTCCGGGACACAGCGAGGAAAAGCTACACCTTC. Encoded protein: CASKLRDTARKSYTF.

The V and J genes are TRBV2 and TRBJ1-1, with 8 bases that match TRBD1. V gave up 6 bases and J gave up 3 bases; unmatched junction bases: 9. Germline CDR1 SNHLY, CDR2 FYNNEI. This CDR3 region has 15 residues. The CDR3 region is CASSVLQGVDTEAFF. The CDR3 DNA is TGTGCCAGCAGCGTCCTACAGGGGGTAGACACTGAAGCTTTCTTT.

There are a few counts of this clonotype. V usage is TRBV28 and J usage is TRBJ2-1; D is possibly TRBD1 (5 bases). V was trimmed by 6 bases and J by 7 bases, leaving 22 bases between them. This CDR3 region has 16 residues. CDR1 and CDR2 (germline): MDHEN, SYDVKM. CDR3 region: CASRPPRGARLNEQFF. The CDR3, as DNA: TGTGCCAGCAGACCTCCAAGGGGCGCGCGTCTTAATGAGCAGTTCTTC.

This chain joins TRBV5-1 and TRBJ2-5; D possibly corresponds to TRBD2 (7 bases). V gave up 9 bases and J gave up 5 bases, with 14 bases separating them. CDR1 and CDR2 from the germline V gene are SGHRS and YFSETQ. CDR3 size: 12 residues. The CDR3, as DNA: TGCGCCACCCGCGGGGGCTGGGAGACCCAGTACTTC. Translating it yields CATRGGWETQYF.

This clonotype appeared a single time. The genes are TRBV11-3 and TRBJ2-5; perhaps TRBD1 as D (6 bases). The CDR3 spans 16 residues. V lost 4 bases to trimming and J lost 1 base, with 16 bases between them. Germline V CDR1 and CDR2: SGHNT, YENEEA. The CDR3 nucleotides are TGTGCCAGCAGCTCCAGGGACACTGGTTCCCAAGAGACCCAGTACTTC. It translates to CASSSRDTGSQETQYF.